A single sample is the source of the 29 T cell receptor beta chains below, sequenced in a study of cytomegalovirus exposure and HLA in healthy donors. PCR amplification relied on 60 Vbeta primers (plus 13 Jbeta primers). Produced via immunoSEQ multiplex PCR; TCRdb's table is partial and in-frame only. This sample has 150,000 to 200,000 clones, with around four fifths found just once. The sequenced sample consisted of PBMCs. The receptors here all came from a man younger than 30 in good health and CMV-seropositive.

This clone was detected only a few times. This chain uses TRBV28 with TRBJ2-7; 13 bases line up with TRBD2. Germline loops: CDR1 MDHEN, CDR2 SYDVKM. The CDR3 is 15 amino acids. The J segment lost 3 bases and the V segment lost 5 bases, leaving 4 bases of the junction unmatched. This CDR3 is CASSLRTSGSYEQYF. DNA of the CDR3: TGTGCCAGCAGTCTCAGGACTAGCGGGAGCTACGAGCAGTACTTC.

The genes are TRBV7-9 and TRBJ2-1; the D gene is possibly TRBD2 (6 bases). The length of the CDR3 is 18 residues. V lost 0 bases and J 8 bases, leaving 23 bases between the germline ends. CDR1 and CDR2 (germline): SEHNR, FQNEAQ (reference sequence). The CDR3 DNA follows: TGTGCCAGCAGCTTAGCGCATCATAGAAGGCGGGATCACGATGAGCAGTTCTTC. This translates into CASSLAHHRRRDHDEQFF.

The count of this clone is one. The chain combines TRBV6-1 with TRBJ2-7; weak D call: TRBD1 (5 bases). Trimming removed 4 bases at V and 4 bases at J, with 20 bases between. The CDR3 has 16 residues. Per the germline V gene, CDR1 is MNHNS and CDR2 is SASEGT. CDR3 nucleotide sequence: TGTGCCAGCAGTGGTACTCAGGGTGGCTTACGGTACGAGCAGTACTTC. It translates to CASSGTQGGLRYEQYF.

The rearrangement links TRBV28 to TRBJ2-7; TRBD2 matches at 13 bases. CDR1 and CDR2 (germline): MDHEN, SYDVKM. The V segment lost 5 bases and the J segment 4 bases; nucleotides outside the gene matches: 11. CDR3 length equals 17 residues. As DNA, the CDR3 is TGTGCCAGCAGTCCGTGGACTAGCGGGAGTGGTGTTTACGAGCAGTACTTC. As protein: CASSPWTSGSGVYEQYF.

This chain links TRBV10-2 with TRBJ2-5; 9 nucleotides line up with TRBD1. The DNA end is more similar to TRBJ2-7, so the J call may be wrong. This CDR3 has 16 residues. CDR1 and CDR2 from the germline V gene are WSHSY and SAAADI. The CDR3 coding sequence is TGCGCCAGCAGTGAGTCACGGGACAGGGTTTTCCACGAGCAGTACTTC. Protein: CASSESRDRVFHEQYF.

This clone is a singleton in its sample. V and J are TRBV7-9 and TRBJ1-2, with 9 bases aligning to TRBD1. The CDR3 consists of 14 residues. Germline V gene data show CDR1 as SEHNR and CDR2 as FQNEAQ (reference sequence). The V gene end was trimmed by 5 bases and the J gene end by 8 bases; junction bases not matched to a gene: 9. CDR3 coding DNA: TGTGCCAGCAGCCCGGGACAGGGTGTAGGCGGCTACACCTTC. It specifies CASSPGQGVGGYTF.

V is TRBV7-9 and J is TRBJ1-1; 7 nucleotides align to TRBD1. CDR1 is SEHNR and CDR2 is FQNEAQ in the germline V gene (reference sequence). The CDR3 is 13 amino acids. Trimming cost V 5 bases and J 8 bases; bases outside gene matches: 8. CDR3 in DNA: TGTGCCAGCAGCCCCCCAGGGGGGAAGGAAGCTTTCTTT. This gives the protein CASSPPGGKEAFF.

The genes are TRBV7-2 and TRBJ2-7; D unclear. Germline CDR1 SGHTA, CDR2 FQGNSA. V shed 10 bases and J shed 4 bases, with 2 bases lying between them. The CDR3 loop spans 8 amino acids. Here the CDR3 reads CATYEQYF. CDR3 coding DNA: TGTGCCACATACGAGCAGTACTTC.

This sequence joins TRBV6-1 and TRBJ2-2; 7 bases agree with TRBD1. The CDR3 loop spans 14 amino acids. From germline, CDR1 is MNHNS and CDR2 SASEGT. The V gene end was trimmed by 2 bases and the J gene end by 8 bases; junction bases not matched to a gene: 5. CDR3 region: CASSEYRGSGELFF. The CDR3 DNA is TGTGCCAGCAGTGAATACAGGGGCTCTGGGGAGCTGTTTTTT.

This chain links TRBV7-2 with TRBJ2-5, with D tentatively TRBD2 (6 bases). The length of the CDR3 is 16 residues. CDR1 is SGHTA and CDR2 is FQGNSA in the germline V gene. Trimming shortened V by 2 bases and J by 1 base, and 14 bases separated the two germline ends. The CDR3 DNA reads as TGTGCCAGCAGCTTACACGGTGGGGGGTCCCAAGAGACCCAGTACTTC. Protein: CASSLHGGGSQETQYF.

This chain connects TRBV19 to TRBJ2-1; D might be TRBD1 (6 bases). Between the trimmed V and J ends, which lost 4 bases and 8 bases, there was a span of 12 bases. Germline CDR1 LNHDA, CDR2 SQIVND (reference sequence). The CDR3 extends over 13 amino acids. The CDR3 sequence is CASSTSGAHEQFF. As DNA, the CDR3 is TGTGCCAGTAGTACATCAGGGGCTCATGAGCAGTTCTTC.

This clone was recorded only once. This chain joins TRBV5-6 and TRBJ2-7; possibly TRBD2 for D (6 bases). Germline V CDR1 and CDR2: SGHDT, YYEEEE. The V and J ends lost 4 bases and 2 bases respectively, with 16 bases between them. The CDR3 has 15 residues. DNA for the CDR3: TGTGCCAGCAGCACTCGGGAGAGTTCGGCCTACGAGCAGTACTTC. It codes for CASSTRESSAYEQYF.

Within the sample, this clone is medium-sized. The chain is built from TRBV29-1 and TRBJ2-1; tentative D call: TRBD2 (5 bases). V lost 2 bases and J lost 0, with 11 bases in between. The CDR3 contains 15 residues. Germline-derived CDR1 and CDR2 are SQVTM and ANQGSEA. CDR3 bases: TGCAGCGTTGAAATTTGGGAGAGCTCCTACAATGAGCAGTTCTTC. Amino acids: CSVEIWESSYNEQFF.

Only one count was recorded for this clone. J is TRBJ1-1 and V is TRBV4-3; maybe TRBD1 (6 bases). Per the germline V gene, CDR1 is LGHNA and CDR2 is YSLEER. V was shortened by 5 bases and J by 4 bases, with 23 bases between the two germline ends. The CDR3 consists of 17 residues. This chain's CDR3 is CASSKSRGGLGATEAFF. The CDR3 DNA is TGCGCCAGCAGCAAGAGCCGGGGGGGCCTCGGGGCCACTGAAGCTTTCTTT.

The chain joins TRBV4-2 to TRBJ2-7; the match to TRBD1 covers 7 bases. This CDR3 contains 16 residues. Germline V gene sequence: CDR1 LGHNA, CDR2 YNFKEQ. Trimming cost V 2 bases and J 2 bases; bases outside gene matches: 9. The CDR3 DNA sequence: TGTGCCAGCAGCCAACACGTGGCAGGGGGACCCTACGAGCAGTACTTC. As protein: CASSQHVAGGPYEQYF.

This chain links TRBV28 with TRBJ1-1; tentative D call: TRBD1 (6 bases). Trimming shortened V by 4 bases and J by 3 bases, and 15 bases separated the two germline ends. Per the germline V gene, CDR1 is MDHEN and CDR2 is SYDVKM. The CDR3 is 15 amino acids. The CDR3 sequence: CASSSTRGADTEAFF. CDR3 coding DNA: TGTGCCAGCAGTTCCACCCGGGGGGCTGACACTGAAGCTTTCTTT. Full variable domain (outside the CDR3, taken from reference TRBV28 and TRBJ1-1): DVKVTQSSRYLVKRTGEKVFLECVQDMDHENMFWYRQDPGLGLRLIYFSYDVKMKEKGDIPEGYSVSREKKERFSLILESASTNQTSMYLCASSSTRGADTEAFFGQGTRLTVV.

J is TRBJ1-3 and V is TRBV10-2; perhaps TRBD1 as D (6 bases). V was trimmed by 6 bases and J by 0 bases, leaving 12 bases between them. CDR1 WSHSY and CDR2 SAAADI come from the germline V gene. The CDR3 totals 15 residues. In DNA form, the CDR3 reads TGCGCCAGCAGCCTTCAGGGGATCTCTGGAAACACCATATATTTT. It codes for CASSLQGISGNTIYF.

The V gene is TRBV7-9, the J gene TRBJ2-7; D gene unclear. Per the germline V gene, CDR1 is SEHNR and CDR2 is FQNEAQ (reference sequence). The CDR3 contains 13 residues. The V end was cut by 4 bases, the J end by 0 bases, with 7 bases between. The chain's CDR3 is CASSSLSSYEQYF. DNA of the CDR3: TGTGCCAGCAGCTCCCTCAGCTCCTACGAGCAGTACTTC. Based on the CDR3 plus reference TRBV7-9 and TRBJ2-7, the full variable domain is DTGVSQNPRHKITKRGQNVTFRCDPISEHNRLYWYRQTLGQGPEFLTYFQNEAQLEKSRLLSDRFSAERPKGSFSTLEIQRTEQGDSAMYLCASSSLSSYEQYFGPGTRLTVT.

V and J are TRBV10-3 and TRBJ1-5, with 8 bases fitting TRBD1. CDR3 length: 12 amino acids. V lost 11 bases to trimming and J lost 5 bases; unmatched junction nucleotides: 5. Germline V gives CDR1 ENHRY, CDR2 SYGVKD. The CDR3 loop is CASGQGYQPQHF. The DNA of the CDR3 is TGTGCCTCAGGACAGGGTTATCAGCCCCAGCATTTT.

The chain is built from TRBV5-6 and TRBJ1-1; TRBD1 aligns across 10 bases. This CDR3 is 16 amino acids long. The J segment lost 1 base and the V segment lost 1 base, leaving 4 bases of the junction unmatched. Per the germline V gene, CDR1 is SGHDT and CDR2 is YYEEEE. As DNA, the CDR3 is TGTGCCAGCAGCTTGTCGGGGGACAGGGGGAACACTGAAGCTTTCTTT. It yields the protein CASSLSGDRGNTEAFF. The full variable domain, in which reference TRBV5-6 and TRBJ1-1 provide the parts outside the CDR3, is DAGVTQSPTHLIKTRGQQVTLRCSPKSGHDTVSWYQQALGQGPQFIFQYYEEEERQRGNFPDRFSGHQFPNYSSELNVNALLLGDSALYLCASSLSGDRGNTEAFFGQGTRLTVV.

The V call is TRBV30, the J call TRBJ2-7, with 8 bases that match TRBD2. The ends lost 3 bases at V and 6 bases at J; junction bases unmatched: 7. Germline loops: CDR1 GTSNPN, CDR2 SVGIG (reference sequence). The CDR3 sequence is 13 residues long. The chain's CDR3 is CAWRAGVGAEQYF. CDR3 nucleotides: TGTGCCTGGAGAGCGGGAGTAGGGGCCGAGCAGTACTTC.

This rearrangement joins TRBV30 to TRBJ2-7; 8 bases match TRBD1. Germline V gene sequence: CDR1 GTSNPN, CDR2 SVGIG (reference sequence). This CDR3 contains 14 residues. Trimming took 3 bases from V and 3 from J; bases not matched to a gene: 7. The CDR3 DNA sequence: TGTGCCTGGAGGGATCCGGGACAGGACTACGAGCAGTACTTC. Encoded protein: CAWRDPGQDYEQYF.

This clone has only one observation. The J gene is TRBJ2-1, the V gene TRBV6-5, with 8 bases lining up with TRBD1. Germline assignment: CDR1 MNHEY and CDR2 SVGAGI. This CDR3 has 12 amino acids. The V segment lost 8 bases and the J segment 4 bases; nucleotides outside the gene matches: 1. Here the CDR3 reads CASGTGYNEQFF. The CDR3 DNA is TGTGCCAGCGGGACAGGTTACAATGAGCAGTTCTTC.

The CDR3 sequence is CAISESANYGYTF. For the CDR3, the DNA is TGTGCCATCAGTGAGTCCGCGAACTATGGCTACACCTTC. The V and J genes are TRBV10-3 and TRBJ1-2; D not resolved. The CDR3 covers 13 residues. Germline V gene lookup returns CDR1 ENHRY and CDR2 SYGVKD. Trimming took off 0 bases at V and 2 bases at J, with 4 bases between the two ends.

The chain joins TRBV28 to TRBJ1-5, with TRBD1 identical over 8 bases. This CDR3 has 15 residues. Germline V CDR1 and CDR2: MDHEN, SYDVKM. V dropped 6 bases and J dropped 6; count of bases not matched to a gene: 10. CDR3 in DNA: TGTGCCAGCAGGCCCTCCCCAGGGGGCGGTCAGCCCCAGCATTTT. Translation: CASRPSPGGGQPQHF. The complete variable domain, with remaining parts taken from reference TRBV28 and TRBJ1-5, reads DVKVTQSSRYLVKRTGEKVFLECVQDMDHENMFWYRQDPGLGLRLIYFSYDVKMKEKGDIPEGYSVSREKKERFSLILESASTNQTSMYLCASRPSPGGGQPQHFGDGTRLSIL.

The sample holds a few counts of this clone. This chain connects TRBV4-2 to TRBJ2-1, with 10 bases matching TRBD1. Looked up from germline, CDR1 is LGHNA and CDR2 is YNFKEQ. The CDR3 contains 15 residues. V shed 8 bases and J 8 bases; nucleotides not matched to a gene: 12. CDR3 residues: CASRPGQGIWDEQFF. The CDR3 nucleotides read TGTGCCAGCCGGCCGGGACAGGGGATTTGGGATGAGCAGTTCTTC.

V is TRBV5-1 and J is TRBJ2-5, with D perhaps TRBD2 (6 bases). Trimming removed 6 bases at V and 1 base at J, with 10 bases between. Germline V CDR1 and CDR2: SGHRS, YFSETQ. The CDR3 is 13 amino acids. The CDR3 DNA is TGCGCCAGCACACTGACTAGCCAAGAGACCCAGTACTTC. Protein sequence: CASTLTSQETQYF.

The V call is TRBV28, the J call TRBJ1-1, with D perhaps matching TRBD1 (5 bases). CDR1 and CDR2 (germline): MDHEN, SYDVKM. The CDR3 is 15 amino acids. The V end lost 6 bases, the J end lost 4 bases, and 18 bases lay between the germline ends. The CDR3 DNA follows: TGTGCCAGCAGCTTCGGCGGGACGGGGCGCACTGAAGCTTTCTTT. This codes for CASSFGGTGRTEAFF.

CDR3 region: CASSFGTGGTDIQYF. Written as DNA, the CDR3 is TGTGCCAGCAGCTTCGGGACAGGGGGCACGGACATTCAGTACTTC. The chain joins TRBV5-6 to TRBJ2-4; 12 bases are a match to TRBD1. V dropped 2 bases and J dropped 8; count of bases not matched to a gene: 5. The germline V gene has CDR1 SGHDT and CDR2 YYEEEE. The CDR3 runs to 15 residues.